This note documents a single TCR beta chain sequence. The target antigen is unknown. The data were obtained in a study of T cell responses to AZD1222 COVID-19 vaccine. The study's findings and limits: Targeting of unmutated variant regions was reportedly seen in nearly half of spike-specific TCRs.

TCRdb's copy holds only in-frame clones and misses some; the assay was immunoSEQ multiplex PCR. The sample yields about 150,000 clones, about nine tenths seen once. This CDR3 comprises 10 residues. Trimming stripped 6 bases from V and 4 bases from J, with 3 bases between. The source material was peripheral blood, sampled 28 days after the second AZD1222 dose. The chain uses TRBV12-3 or TRBV12-4 and TRBJ1-2, with D unclear. This receptor was identified in an adult who received the AZD1222 COVID-19 vaccine. This CDR3 is CASSLYGYTF. The CDR3 DNA sequence: TGTGCCAGCAGCCTCTATGGCTACACCTTC.